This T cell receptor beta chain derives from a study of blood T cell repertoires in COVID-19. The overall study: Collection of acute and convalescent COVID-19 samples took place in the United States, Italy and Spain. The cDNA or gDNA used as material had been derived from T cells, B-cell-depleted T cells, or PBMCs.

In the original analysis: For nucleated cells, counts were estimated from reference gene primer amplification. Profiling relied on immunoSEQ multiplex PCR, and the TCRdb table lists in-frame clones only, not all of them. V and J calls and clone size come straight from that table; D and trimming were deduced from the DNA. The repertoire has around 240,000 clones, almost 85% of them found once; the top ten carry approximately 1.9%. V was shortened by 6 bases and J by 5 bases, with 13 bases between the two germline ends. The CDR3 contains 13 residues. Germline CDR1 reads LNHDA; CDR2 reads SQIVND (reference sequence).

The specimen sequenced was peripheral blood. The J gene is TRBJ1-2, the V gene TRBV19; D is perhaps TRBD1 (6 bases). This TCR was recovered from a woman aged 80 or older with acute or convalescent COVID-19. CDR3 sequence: CASRPPGVYGYTF. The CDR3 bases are TGTGCCAGTAGGCCCCCAGGGGTTTATGGCTACACCTTC.